This T cell receptor (beta chain) was obtained from a study of blood T cell repertoires in COVID-19. Background on the study: Acute-phase and convalescent COVID-19 samples originated in the United States, Italy and Spain. From T cells, B-cell-depleted T cells, or PBMCs came the material, which was cDNA or gDNA.

Looked up from germline, CDR1 is KGHSH and CDR2 is LQKENI. Between the trimmed V and J ends, which lost 6 bases and 0 bases, there was a span of 15 bases. This CDR3 is built from 15 residues. This clone was seen only a few times. Per the original methods: Researchers report that nucleated cell counts were estimated from reference gene primer amplification. The assay was immunoSEQ multiplex PCR, and TCRdb's table has in-frame clones only and misses some. That table is the source of V, J and clone size, and D and trimming were worked out from the DNA. The sample lists under 45,000 clones, approximately 90% occurring once.

This TCR came from a man in his fifties or sixties with acute or convalescent COVID-19. Input material: peripheral blood. The chain joins TRBV18 to TRBJ2-7; possible D gene TRBD2, 7 bases. The CDR3 nucleotides read TGTGCCAGCTCGCCGCGGGGGCTGGGCTCCTACGAGCAGTACTTC. This encodes CASSPRGLGSYEQYF.